The 23 T cell receptor beta chains below come from one sample, sequenced in a study of control samples from healthy donors and cancer patients. TCRdb keeps only in-frame clones here, not all; method: immunoSEQ multiplex PCR. Among about 140,000 clones listed, around 88% were seen once. The sequencing sample was made of blood. All receptors derive from a man aged 18 to 29 in good health.

The CDR3 nucleotides are TGTGCCTGGAGTAAGGGGGGAAACGAGCAGTACTTC. It yields the protein CAWSKGGNEQYF. The J gene is TRBJ2-7, the V gene TRBV30; TRBD1 or TRBD2 may be the D gene (6 bases each). The CDR3 runs to 12 residues. Per germline, CDR1 GTSNPN and CDR2 SVGIG (reference sequence). V dropped 2 bases and J dropped 5 bases, with 10 bases sitting between them.

The chain carries TRBV19 and TRBJ1-6; tentative D call: TRBD1 (6 bases). This CDR3 has 14 amino acids. Germline V gene sequence: CDR1 LNHDA, CDR2 SQIVND (reference sequence). Trimming removed 3 bases at V and 7 bases at J, with 10 bases between. The CDR3 DNA sequence: TGTGCCAGTAGTATTTCGGGGGCCAATTCACCCCTCCACTTT. It yields the protein CASSISGANSPLHF.

This sequence joins TRBV12-3 or TRBV12-4 and TRBJ2-5, with D possibly matching TRBD1 (6 bases). The CDR3 sequence is 13 residues long. V shed 5 bases and J shed 5 bases, with 12 bases lying between them. CDR3 sequence: CASSNRARETQYF. As DNA, the CDR3 is TGTGCCAGCAGTAACAGGGCGCGCGAGACCCAGTACTTC.

This clone showed up just a few times. The chain is built from TRBV5-1 and TRBJ2-7; possible D gene TRBD1, 7 bases. The germline V and J ends were trimmed by 4 bases and 2 bases, with 16 bases remaining between them. The CDR3 extends over 15 amino acids. Looked up from germline, CDR1 is SGHRS and CDR2 is YFSETQ. The CDR3 here is CASSLGGQYPYEQYF. The DNA of the CDR3 is TGCGCCAGCAGCCTGGGGGGACAGTATCCCTACGAGCAGTACTTC.

V is TRBV25-1 and J is TRBJ2-2, with 10 positions matching TRBD1. Trimming took 4 bases from V and 3 from J; bases not matched to a gene: 2. CDR3 length: 15 amino acids. Germline V gives CDR1 MGHDK, CDR2 SYGVNS. CDR3 coding DNA: TGTGCCAGCAGTGGAGGGACAGGGGACACCGGGGAGCTGTTTTTT. It encodes CASSGGTGDTGELFF.

The chain couples TRBV7-9 to TRBJ1-2; D uncertain. Germline V gene sequence: CDR1 SEHNR, CDR2 FQNEAQ (reference sequence). This CDR3 has 15 residues. V was trimmed by 4 bases and J by 0 bases, leaving 12 bases between them. The CDR3 sequence is CASSSRGQPNYGYTF. The CDR3 nucleotides read TGTGCCAGCAGCTCGAGAGGGCAGCCTAACTATGGCTACACCTTC.

The CDR3 sequence: CASSLVGRVPNQPQHF. CDR3 DNA: TGTGCCAGCAGCTTAGTAGGGAGGGTCCCTAATCAGCCCCAGCATTTT. The chain combines TRBV7-2 with TRBJ1-5; D gene uncertain. Trimming removed 1 base from V and 4 bases from J, with 14 bases in between. The CDR3 runs 16 residues. Germline V gene sequence: CDR1 SGHTA, CDR2 FQGNSA.

Relative to its sample, this clone is medium-sized (0.01 to 0.1%). The J gene is TRBJ1-5, the V gene TRBV4-1, with 9 bases lining up with TRBD1. CDR1 is MGHRA and CDR2 is YSYEKL in the germline V gene. The V gene end was trimmed by 0 bases and the J gene end by 5 bases; junction bases not matched to a gene: 5. This CDR3 spans 16 amino acids. CDR3 DNA sequence: TGCGCCAGCAGCCAAGAATACGGACAGGGGCATCAGCCCCAGCATTTT. Its translation is CASSQEYGQGHQPQHF.

The V and J genes are TRBV12-3 or TRBV12-4 and TRBJ2-5; a possible D gene is TRBD2 (5 bases). The length of the CDR3 is 13 residues. Trimming took 7 bases from V and 5 from J, leaving 14 bases between them. CDR3 DNA sequence: TGTGCCAGCACCGAGCGGAGGTTTGAGACCCAGTACTTC. Encoded protein: CASTERRFETQYF.

The chain has TRBV11-2 and TRBJ1-1, with D unresolved. Between the trimmed V and J ends, which lost 7 bases and 0 bases, there was a span of 9 bases. The CDR3 is 13 amino acids. CDR1 is SGHAT, CDR2 FQNNGV, per germline. CDR3 region: CASKRGMNTEAFF. The CDR3 bases are TGTGCCAGCAAAAGAGGGATGAACACTGAAGCTTTCTTT.

The chain recombines TRBV7-8 with TRBJ1-4, with 7 bases identical to TRBD1. The CDR3 extends over 17 amino acids. V gave up 4 bases and J gave up 2 bases; unmatched junction bases: 10. Germline CDR1 and CDR2: SGHVS and FQNEAQ. CDR3 loop: CASSSRQGALTNEKLFF. CDR3 nucleotide sequence: TGTGCCAGCAGCTCCAGACAGGGAGCGTTGACTAATGAAAAACTGTTTTTT.

The chain uses TRBV6-5 and TRBJ1-1; D is unresolved. The CDR3 sequence is 13 residues long. Between the trimmed V and J ends, which lost 5 bases and 1 base, there was a span of 8 bases. CDR1 MNHEY and CDR2 SVGAGI come from the germline V gene. As DNA, the CDR3 is TGTGCCAGCAGTCGCCAACGGAACACTGAAGCTTTCTTT. This codes for CASSRQRNTEAFF.

This chain joins TRBV6-5 and TRBJ2-7; 10 bases are shared with TRBD1. The CDR3 covers 13 residues. Germline V gives CDR1 MNHEY, CDR2 SVGAGI. Trimming at V came to 4 bases and at J to 11 bases, leaving 8 bases not matched to a gene. The CDR3 bases are TGTGCCAGCAGTTTAGACAGGGGGCGACGGGAGTACTTC. It is translated as CASSLDRGRREYF.

The chain is built from TRBV9 and TRBJ1-2; no definite D call. The V gene lost 3 bases and the J gene lost 8 bases, with 23 bases spanning the gap. This CDR3 is built from 16 residues. Germline V gives CDR1 SGDLS, CDR2 YYNGEE. The CDR3 here is CASSALKLTPSRGYTF. CDR3 nucleotide sequence: TGTGCCAGCAGCGCTTTGAAGTTGACCCCCTCGAGGGGCTACACCTTC.

This clone showed up just once. The rearrangement joins TRBV11-2 to TRBJ1-4; D uncertain. V was cut by 0 bases and J by 8 bases, with 10 bases left in between. Germline CDR1 is SGHAT and CDR2 is FQNNGV. The CDR3 contains 14 residues. The CDR3 reads CASSLETLGEKLFF. The CDR3 DNA sequence: TGTGCCAGCAGCTTAGAAACCCTTGGGGAAAAACTGTTTTTT.

The genes are TRBV28 and TRBJ2-1; D is possibly TRBD2 (6 bases). The CDR3 covers 17 residues. Trimming removed 4 bases from V and 0 bases from J, with 16 bases in between. The germline gives CDR1 MDHEN, CDR2 SYDVKM. The CDR3 nucleotides read TGTGCCAGCAGTTCGCGACTAGTTCGCGACTCCTACAATGAGCAGTTCTTC. Translated: CASSSRLVRDSYNEQFF. Combining the CDR3 with reference TRBV28 and TRBJ2-1 gives the whole variable domain DVKVTQSSRYLVKRTGEKVFLECVQDMDHENMFWYRQDPGLGLRLIYFSYDVKMKEKGDIPEGYSVSREKKERFSLILESASTNQTSMYLCASSSRLVRDSYNEQFFGPGTRLTVL.

This clone has a count of ten or more. The chain's CDR3 is CASSHLQVSSYNEQFF. DNA for the CDR3: TGTGCCAGCAGCCATCTTCAGGTCAGCTCCTACAATGAGCAGTTCTTC. The rearrangement joins TRBV6-2 or TRBV6-3 to TRBJ2-1; D call uncertain. This CDR3 contains 16 residues. The germline CDR1 and CDR2 sequences are MNHEY and SVGEGT. Trimming pared 6 bases from V and 0 bases from J, leaving 15 bases between.

The gene calls are TRBV7-6 and TRBJ2-2; no reliable D call. V shed 3 bases and J shed 7 bases, with 6 bases lying between them. This CDR3 has 12 amino acids. Germline CDR1 SGHVS, CDR2 FNYEAQ. The CDR3 region has the DNA TGTGCCAGCAGCTTGCCGGGCGGGGAGCTGTTTTTT. Its translation: CASSLPGGELFF.

The chain has TRBV9 and TRBJ2-7, with 8 nucleotides matching TRBD1. CDR3 size: 14 residues. J gave up 3 bases and V 0 bases, and 2 bases lay outside the gene matches. Per germline, CDR1 SGDLS and CDR2 YYNGEE. The chain's CDR3 is CASSVGTGFYEQYF. The CDR3 DNA sequence: TGTGCCAGCAGCGTAGGGACAGGGTTCTACGAGCAGTACTTC.

The J gene is TRBJ1-1, the V gene TRBV12-3 or TRBV12-4; 7 bases match TRBD1. This CDR3 is built from 13 residues. Losses at the gene ends were 8 bases for V and 2 bases for J; bases not matched to a gene: 5. The CDR3 sequence is CASQGGYNTEAFF. DNA for the CDR3: TGTGCCAGCCAAGGGGGCTATAACACTGAAGCTTTCTTT.

The count of this clone is one. The chain links TRBV6-6 to TRBJ1-2, with TRBD1 as a possible D gene (5 bases). V dropped 7 bases and J dropped 4 bases, with 10 bases sitting between them. The CDR3 is 12 residues long. CDR1 is MNHNY and CDR2 is SVGAGI in the germline V gene (reference sequence). The CDR3 DNA follows: TGTGCCAGCATTACAGGATCCTATGGCTACACCTTC. This codes for CASITGSYGYTF.

The chain is built from TRBV12-3 or TRBV12-4 and TRBJ2-3, with unresolved D. V was clipped by 6 bases and J by 3 bases, with 4 bases between them. This CDR3 is 11 amino acids long. CDR3 amino acids: CASRRTDTQYF. The CDR3, as DNA: TGTGCCAGCAGACGAACAGATACGCAGTATTTT.

The DNA for the CDR3 is TGTGCCAGCAGCCCGGGCGGAGGGCTGTTTTTT. This codes for CASSPGGGLFF. The rearrangement joins TRBV7-2 to TRBJ2-2; possible D gene TRBD2, 5 bases. There are 11 residues in the CDR3. CDR1 and CDR2 from the germline V gene are SGHTA and FQGNSA. V shed 5 bases and J shed 13 bases, with 11 bases lying between them.